This TCR beta chain was captured in a study of T-cell memory formation after mild COVID-19. As for the study in general: For the most part, TCR clusters were specific to one donor.

Findings of the study overall: Clones contracting day 15 to 85 were balanced CD4/CD8; later expanders leaned CD4+. Confirmation of SARS-CoV-2 specificity was lacking for second-wave clones peaking day 37.

Barcoded TCR alpha and TCR beta cDNA libraries with UMIs came from 5'RACE using constant-segment primers. TCRdb re-derived calls from the 5' RACE reads in MiXCR, one entry per CDR3 protein. The sample yields about 260,000 distinct CDR3 sequences, around 8% seen once. V was trimmed by 4 bases and J by 4 bases, leaving 12 bases between them. The CDR3 consists of 13 residues. Looked up from germline, CDR1 is SGHKS and CDR2 is YYEKEE (reference sequence). On this clonotype itself: Its antigen is as yet unknown.

The clonotype was recovered from a young man who had mild COVID-19 (a few samples of this study predate the infection). Cell type and time point are not known. The source material was PBMCs or a T cell subset sorted from them (not recorded which). The chain recombines TRBV5-5 with TRBJ2-7, with unresolved D. CDR3 residues: CASSPRVGYEQYV. DNA of the CDR3: TGTGCCAGCAGCCCCCGTGTTGGATACGAGCAGTACGTC.